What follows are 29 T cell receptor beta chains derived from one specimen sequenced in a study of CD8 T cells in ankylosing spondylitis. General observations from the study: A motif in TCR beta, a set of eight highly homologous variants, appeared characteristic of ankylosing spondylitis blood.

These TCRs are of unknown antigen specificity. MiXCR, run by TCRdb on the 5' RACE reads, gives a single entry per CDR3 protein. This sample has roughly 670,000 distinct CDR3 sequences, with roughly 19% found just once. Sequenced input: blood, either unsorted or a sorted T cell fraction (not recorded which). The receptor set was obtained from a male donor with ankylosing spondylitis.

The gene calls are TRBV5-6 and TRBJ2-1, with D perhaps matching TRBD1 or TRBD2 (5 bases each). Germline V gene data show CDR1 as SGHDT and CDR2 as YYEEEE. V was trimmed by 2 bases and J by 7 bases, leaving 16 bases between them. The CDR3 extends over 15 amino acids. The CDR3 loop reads CASSFLGPLRNEQFF. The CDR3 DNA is TGTGCCAGCAGCTTTTTGGGACCGCTGAGGAATGAGCAGTTCTTC.

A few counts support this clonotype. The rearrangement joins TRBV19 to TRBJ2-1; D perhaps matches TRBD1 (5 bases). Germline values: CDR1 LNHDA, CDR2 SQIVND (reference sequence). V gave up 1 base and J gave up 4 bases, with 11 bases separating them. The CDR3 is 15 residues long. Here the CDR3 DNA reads TGTGCCAGTAGTATAGCGGACACCAGATACAATGAGCAGTTCTTC. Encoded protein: CASSIADTRYNEQFF.

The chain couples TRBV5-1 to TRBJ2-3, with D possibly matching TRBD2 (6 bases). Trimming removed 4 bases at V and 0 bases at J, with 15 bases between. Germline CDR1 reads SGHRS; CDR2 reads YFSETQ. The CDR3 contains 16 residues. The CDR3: CASSLTGGASTDTQYF. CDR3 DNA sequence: TGCGCCAGCAGCCTCACCGGGGGTGCTAGCACAGATACGCAGTATTTT.

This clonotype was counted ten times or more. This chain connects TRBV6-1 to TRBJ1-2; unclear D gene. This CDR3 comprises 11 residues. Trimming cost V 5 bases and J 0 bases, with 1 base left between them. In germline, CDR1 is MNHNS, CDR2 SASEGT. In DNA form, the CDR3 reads TGTGCCAGCAGTACTAACTATGGCTACACCTTC. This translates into CASSTNYGYTF.

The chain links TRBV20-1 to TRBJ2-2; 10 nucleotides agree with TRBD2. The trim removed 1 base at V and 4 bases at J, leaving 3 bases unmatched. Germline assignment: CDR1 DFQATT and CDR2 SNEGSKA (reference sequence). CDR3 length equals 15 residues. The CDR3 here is CSARVAGGPTGELFF. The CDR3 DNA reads TGCAGTGCTAGAGTAGCGGGAGGCCCCACCGGGGAGCTGTTTTTT.

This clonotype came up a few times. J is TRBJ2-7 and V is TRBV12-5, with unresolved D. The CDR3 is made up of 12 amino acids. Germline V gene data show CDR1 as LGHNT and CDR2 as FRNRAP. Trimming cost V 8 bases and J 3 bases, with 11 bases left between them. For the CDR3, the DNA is TGTGCTAGTTCCGGCCTTGACTACGAGCAGTACTTC. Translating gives CASSGLDYEQYF.

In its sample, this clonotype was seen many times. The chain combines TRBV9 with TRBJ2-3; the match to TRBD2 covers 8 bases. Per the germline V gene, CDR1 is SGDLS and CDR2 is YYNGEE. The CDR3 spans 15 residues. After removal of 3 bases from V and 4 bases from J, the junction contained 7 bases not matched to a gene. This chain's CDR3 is CASSGLAGRADTQYF. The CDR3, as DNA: TGTGCCAGCAGCGGTTTAGCGGGGAGGGCAGATACGCAGTATTTT. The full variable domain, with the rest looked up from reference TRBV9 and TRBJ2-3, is DSGVTQTPKHLITATGQRVTLRCSPRSGDLSVYWYQQSLDQGLQFLIQYYNGEERAKGNILERFSAQQFPDLHSELNLSSLELGDSALYFCASSGLAGRADTQYFGPGTRLTVL.

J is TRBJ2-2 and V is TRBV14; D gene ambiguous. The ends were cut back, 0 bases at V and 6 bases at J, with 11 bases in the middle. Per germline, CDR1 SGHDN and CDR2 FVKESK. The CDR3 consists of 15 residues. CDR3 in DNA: TGTGCCAGCAGCCAAGACGACGCCCCGCCCGGGGAGCTGTTTTTT. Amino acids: CASSQDDAPPGELFF.

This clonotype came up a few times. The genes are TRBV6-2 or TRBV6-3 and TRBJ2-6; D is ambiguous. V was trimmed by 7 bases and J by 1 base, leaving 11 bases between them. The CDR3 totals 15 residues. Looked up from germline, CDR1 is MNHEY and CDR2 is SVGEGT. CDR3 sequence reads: CASTATLSGANVLTF. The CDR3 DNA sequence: TGTGCCAGCACGGCCACTTTATCTGGGGCCAACGTCCTGACTTTC.

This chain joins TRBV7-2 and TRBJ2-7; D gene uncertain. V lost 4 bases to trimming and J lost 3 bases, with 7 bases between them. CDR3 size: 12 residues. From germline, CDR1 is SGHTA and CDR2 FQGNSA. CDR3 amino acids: CASSSPHYEQYF. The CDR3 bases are TGTGCCAGCAGCTCCCCCCACTACGAGCAGTACTTC.

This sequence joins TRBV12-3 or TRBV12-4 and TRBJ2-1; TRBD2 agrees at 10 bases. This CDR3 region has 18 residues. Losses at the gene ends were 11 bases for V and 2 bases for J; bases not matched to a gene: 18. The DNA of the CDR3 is TGTGCCCTCCGCCCCCTGAGCGGGAGGGCTTTAACCTACAATGAGCAGTTCTTC. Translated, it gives CALRPLSGRALTYNEQFF.

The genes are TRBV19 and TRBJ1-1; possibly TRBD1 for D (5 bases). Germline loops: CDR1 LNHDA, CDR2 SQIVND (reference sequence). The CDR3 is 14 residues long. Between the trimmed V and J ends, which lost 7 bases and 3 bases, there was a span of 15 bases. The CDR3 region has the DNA TGTGCCAGTACCCTGGGAGGGACCCACACTGAAGCTTTCTTT. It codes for CASTLGGTHTEAFF. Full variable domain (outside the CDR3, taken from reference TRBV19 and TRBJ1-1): DGGITQSPKYLFRKEGQNVTLSCEQNLNHDAMYWYRQDPGQGLRLIYYSQIVNDFQKGDIAEGYSVSREKKESFPLTVTSAQKNPTAFYLCASTLGGTHTEAFFGQGTRLTVV.

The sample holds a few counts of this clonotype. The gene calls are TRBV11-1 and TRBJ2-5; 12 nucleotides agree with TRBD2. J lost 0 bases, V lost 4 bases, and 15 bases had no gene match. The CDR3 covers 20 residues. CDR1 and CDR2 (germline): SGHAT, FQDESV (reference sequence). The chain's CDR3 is CASSSPLPSLAGGYQETQYF. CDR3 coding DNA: TGTGCCAGCAGCTCCCCTCTTCCCTCTCTAGCGGGGGGGTACCAAGAGACCCAGTACTTC.

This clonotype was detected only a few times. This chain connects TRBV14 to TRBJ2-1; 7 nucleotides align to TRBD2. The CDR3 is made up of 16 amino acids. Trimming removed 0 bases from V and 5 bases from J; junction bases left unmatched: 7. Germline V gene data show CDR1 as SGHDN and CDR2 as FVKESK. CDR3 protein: CASSQDSTSANNEQFF. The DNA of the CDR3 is TGTGCCAGCAGCCAAGATAGTACTAGCGCCAACAATGAGCAGTTCTTC.

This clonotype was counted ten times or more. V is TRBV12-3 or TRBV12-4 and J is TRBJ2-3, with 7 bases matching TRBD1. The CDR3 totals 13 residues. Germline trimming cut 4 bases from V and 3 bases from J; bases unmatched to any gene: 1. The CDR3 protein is CASSYRGTDTQYF. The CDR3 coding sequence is TGTGCCAGCAGTTACAGGGGAACAGATACGCAGTATTTT.

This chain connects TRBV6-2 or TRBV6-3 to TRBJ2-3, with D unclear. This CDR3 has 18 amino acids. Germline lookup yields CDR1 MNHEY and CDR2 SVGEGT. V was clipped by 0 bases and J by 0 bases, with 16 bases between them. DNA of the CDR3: TGTGCCAGCAGTTACTCGGGTTCTTCGAGAAGTAGCACAGATACGCAGTATTTT. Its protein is CASSYSGSSRSSTDTQYF.

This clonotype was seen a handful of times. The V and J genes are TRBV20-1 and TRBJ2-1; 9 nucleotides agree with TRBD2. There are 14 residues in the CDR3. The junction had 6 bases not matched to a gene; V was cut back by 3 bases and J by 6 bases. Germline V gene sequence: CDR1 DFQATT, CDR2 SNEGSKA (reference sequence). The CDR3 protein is CSARGTSRINEQFF. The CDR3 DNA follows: TGCAGTGCTAGGGGGACTAGCAGGATCAATGAGCAGTTCTTC.

The CDR3 coding sequence is TGTGCCAGCAGCGTACCCTCGGGCAGGGAAGGTGGGGACACTGAAGCTTTCTTT. Protein sequence: CASSVPSGREGGDTEAFF. The chain uses TRBV9 and TRBJ1-1; TRBD1 might be the D (5 bases). Germline loops: CDR1 SGDLS, CDR2 YYNGEE. V was shortened by 1 base and J by 3 bases, with 22 bases between the two germline ends. The CDR3 totals 18 residues.

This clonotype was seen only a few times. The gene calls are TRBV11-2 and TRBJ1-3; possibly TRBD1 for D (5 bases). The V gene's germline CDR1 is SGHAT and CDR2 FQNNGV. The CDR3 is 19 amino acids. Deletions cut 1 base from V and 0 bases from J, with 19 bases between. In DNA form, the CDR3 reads TGTGCCAGCAGCTTAGTTGGGGCGGCCAGCAGAAGCTCTGGAAACACCATATATTTT. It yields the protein CASSLVGAASRSSGNTIYF.

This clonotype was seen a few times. The CDR3 nucleotides read TGTGCCAGTACAGGGGGTCAATATGGCTACACCTTC. This encodes CASTGGQYGYTF. The chain employs TRBV6-5 and TRBJ1-2; TRBD1 matches at 8 bases. J lost 5 bases, V lost 9 bases, and 5 bases had no gene match. Germline V lookup: CDR1 MNHEY, CDR2 SVGAGI. The CDR3 loop spans 12 amino acids.

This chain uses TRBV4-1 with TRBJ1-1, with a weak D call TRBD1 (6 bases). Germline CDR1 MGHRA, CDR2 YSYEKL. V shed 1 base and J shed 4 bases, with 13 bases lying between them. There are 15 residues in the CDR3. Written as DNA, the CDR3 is TGCGCCAGCAGCCAAGTGACAGGAATCGGCACTGAAGCTTTCTTT. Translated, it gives CASSQVTGIGTEAFF.

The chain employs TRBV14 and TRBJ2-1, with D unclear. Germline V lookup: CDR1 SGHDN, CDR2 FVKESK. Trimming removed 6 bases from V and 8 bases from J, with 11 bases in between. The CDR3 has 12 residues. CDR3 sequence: CASSNTQHEQFF. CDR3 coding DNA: TGTGCCAGCAGTAATACGCAACATGAGCAGTTCTTC.

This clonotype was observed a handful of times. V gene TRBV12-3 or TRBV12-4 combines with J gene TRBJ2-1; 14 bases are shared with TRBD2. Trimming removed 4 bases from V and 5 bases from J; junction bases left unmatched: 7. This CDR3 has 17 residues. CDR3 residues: CASSSGTSGGQDNEQFF. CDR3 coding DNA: TGTGCCAGCAGTTCCGGGACTAGCGGGGGCCAGGACAATGAGCAGTTCTTC.

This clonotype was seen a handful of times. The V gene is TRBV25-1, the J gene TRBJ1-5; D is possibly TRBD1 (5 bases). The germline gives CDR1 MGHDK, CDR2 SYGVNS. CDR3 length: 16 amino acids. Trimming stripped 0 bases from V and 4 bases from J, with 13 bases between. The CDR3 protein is CASSEYEVAGNQPQHF. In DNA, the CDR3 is TGTGCCAGCAGTGAATATGAGGTGGCAGGGAATCAGCCCCAGCATTTT.

The CDR3 loop is CASKAGTGSSYEQYF. CDR3 DNA: TGTGCCAGCAAGGCCGGGACAGGTAGCTCCTACGAGCAGTACTTC. The chain combines TRBV6-1 with TRBJ2-7, with 8 bases identical to TRBD1. This CDR3 is 15 amino acids long. Germline assignment: CDR1 MNHNS and CDR2 SASEGT. The ends lost 7 bases at V and 0 bases at J; junction bases unmatched: 8.

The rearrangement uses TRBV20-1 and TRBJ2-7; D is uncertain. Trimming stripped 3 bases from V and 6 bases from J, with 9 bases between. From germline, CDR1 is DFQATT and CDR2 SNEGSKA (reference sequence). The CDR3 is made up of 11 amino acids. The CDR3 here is CSASKGREQYF. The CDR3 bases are TGCAGTGCTAGTAAAGGGCGCGAGCAGTACTTC.

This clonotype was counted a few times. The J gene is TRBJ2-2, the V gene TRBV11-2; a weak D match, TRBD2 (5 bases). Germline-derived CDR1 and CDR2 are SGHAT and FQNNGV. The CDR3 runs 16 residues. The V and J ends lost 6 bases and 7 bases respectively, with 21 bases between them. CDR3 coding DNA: TGTGCCAGCAGTCCCACTAGATATGTCATCGGCGGGGAGCTGTTTTTT. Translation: CASSPTRYVIGGELFF.

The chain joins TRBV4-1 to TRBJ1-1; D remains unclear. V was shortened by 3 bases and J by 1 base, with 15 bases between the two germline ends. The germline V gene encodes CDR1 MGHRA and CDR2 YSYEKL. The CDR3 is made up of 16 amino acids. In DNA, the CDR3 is TGCGCCAGCAGCCACCGAAGCGTCCCGAGGAACACTGAAGCTTTCTTT. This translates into CASSHRSVPRNTEAFF.

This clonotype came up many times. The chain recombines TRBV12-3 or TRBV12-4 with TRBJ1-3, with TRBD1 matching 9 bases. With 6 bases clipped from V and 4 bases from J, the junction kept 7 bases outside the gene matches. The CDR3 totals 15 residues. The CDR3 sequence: CASRPTGGQGNTIYF. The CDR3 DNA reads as TGTGCCAGCAGGCCGACAGGGGGTCAAGGAAACACCATATATTTT.